Below, one TCR beta chain is given with its context. Its antigen remains unknown. These data come from a study of cytomegalovirus exposure and HLA in healthy donors. The CDR3 length is 17 residues. The germline V gene encodes CDR1 SQVTM and CDR2 ANQGSEA. V lost 7 bases, J lost 2 bases, and 12 bases stayed unmatched. Primers for the PCR totalled 60 Vbeta and 13 Jbeta. Measured with immunoSEQ multiplex PCR; TCRdb has only the in-frame clones, and not every one. The data contain 100,000 to 150,000 clones, 15% to 20% of them singletons. Broader study findings: V- and J-gene trimming in TCR beta was tied to a missense DCLRE1C variant by an analysis performed later.

The material sequenced was PBMCs. The receptor was isolated from a female donor in good health and CMV-seropositive. This rearrangement joins TRBV29-1 to TRBJ2-1, with 12 bases matching TRBD2. The CDR3 sequence: CSAHYLAGGPPYNEQFF. CDR3 DNA sequence: TGCAGCGCCCATTATCTAGCGGGAGGGCCCCCCTACAATGAGCAGTTCTTC.